This is a list of T cell receptor beta chains from one sample in a study of CD8 T cells in Susac syndrome. TCRdb reprocessed the immunoSEQ multiplex PCR reads via MiXCR and lists one record per CDR3 protein. Here the sample spans some 300,000 distinct CDR3 sequences, about 89% being singletons. Material: CD8+ T cells from PBMCs. The receptors derive from a human donor with multiple sclerosis. CDR3s leave out the opening cysteine and the closing phenylalanine or tryptophan. The order of the fields is V gene, CDR3 protein.

>TRBV6-1
ASSQPTGMDYGYT
>TRBV12-3/TRBV12-4
ASRGAGSKESEKLF
>TRBV23-1
ASSQAGLAHSTDTQY
>TRBV30
AWSASLAAPIHEQF
>TRBV10-3
AISELLTNEKLF
>TRBV7-9
ASSPFGSETSDPYEQY
>TRBV19
ASSISGQFYNEQF
>TRBV27
ASSWAVAADTQY
>TRBV18
ASSPPTPGRYEQY
>TRBV28
ASSRGLGGETQY
>TRBV29-1
SVEDRDTGELF